This TCR beta chain was identified in a study of T cell repertoires in cytomegalovirus infection. Study overall: Public TCR beta signatures were indicative of both CMV infection and a matching HLA type.

Germline loops: CDR1 SSHAT, CDR2 FNYEAQ (reference sequence). The CDR3 contains 17 residues. In this sample, this clonotype turned up many times. Its antigen is as yet unknown. A junction end diverges from the germline sequence, so it may reflect a read error. TCRdb independently ran MiXCR on the reads; one entry per CDR3 protein. Of 750,000 to 950,000 distinct CDR3 sequences listed, 25% to 30% are singletons. Overall study results and limits: The cumulative frequency of public TCR beta families distinguished individuals who carried CMV together with the relevant HLA.

This specimen consisted of cultured CD8+ T cells from PBMCs, obtained from culture after CMV antigen stimulation. The chain carries TRBV7-7 and TRBJ1-2; possible D gene TRBD1, 6 bases. The sequence derives from a human donor in good health (CMV status not recorded). Some clones in this sample may be carry-over from other donors' samples. CDR3 sequence (DNA): TGTGCTAGCAGCCCTAGGGGGGGGATAGAAAGGGGTTATGGCTACACCTTC. Protein sequence: CASSPRGGIERGYGYTF.